This entry is about one T cell receptor beta chain. Its antigen is not known. Germline CDR1 reads LNHNV; CDR2 reads YYDKDF (reference sequence). This CDR3 has 13 residues. Unmatched junction bases numbered 1, after V lost 4 bases and J lost 2 bases. The data derive from a study of T cells in localized non-small cell lung cancer. General observations from the study: Adjacent lung exhibited a median of about 56 among the 100 most abundant tumor clones. Exceeding tumor, uninvolved adjacent lung had the highest T cell clonality.

Here immunoSEQ multiplex PCR was the method, and the copy in TCRdb shows in-frame clones only, minus some. The sample includes under 40,000 clones, approximately 80% seen only once; the top ten take roughly 17%. The chain uses TRBV15 and TRBJ2-7, with 8 bases aligning to TRBD2. The material was peripheral blood, obtained before any cancer treatment. The TCR sequence derives from a male donor at least 60 years old with stage III squamous cell lung carcinoma. The CDR3 protein is CATSTGRAYEQYF. The CDR3, as DNA: TGTGCCACCAGCACCGGGAGGGCCTACGAGCAGTACTTC. Together with reference TRBV15 and TRBJ2-7, the CDR3 gives the full variable domain: DAMVIQNPRYQVTQFGKPVTLSCSQTLNHNVMYWYQQKSSQAPKLLFHYYDKDFNNEADTPDNFQSRRPNTSFCFLDIRSPGLGDTAMYLCATSTGRAYEQYFGPGTRLTVT.